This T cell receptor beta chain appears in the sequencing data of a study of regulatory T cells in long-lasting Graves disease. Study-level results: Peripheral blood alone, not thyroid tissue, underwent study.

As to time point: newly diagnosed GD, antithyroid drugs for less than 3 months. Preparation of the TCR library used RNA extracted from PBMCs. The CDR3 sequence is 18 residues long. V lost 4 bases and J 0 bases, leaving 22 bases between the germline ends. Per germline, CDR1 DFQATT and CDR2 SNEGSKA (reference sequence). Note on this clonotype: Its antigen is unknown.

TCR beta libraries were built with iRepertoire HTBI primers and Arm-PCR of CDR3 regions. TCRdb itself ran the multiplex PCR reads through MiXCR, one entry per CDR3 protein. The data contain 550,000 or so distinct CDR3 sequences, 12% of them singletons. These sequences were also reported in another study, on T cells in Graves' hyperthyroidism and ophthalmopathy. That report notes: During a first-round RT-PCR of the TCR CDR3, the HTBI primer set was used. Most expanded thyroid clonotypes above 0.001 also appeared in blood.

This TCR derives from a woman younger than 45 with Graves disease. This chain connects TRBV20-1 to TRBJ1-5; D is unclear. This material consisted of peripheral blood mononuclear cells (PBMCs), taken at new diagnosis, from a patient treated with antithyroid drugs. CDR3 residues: CSAISVNPLFNSNQPQHF. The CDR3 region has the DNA TGCAGTGCTATCTCCGTAAACCCTTTATTCAATAGCAATCAGCCCCAGCATTTT.